This is a list of T cell receptor beta chains from one sample in a study of cytomegalovirus exposure and HLA in healthy donors. Libraries were prepared by immunoSEQ multiplex PCR; TCRdb keeps only in-frame clonotypes and omits some of them. The sample consists of 90,000 or so clones, about 85% of them appearing once. Specimen: PBMCs. These receptors originate from a young man in good health and CMV-seropositive. Each CDR3 is given with its conserved first and last residue. Only part of the rows carry a size: once, few, many, or a class if the clone is expanded.

cdr3_aa cdr3_length clone_size v_call
CASSLSGATDGIGELFF 17 NA TRBV5-1
CASSPMVEIMNTEAFF 16 NA TRBV18
CSVEDRIYEQYF 12 NA TRBV29-1
CASSPALSGGETQYF 15 NA TRBV7-8
CASSSGTANYGYTF 14 NA TRBV6-5
CASKGFWGSGELFF 14 NA TRBV28
CASRPTAGTGPTDTQYF 17 once TRBV27
CASSPFNRREGNQPQHF 17 NA TRBV18
CATPEAGAYEQYF 13 NA TRBV23-1
CAWSAGAGDDEQYF 14 NA TRBV30
CSVELTGRNSGANVLTF 17 NA TRBV29-1
CASSPPGLAGGYNEQFF 17 NA TRBV18
CASSPGLAGENTGELFF 17 NA TRBV9
CASNRRGESTDTQYF 15 NA TRBV6-1
CASSFPTPTGARYF 14 NA TRBV28
CASSRDTDTGELFF 14 NA TRBV28
CAWSVGGNEQYF 12 NA TRBV30
CASSSPDGRNEQFF 14 NA TRBV28
CASSRRDSYEQYF 13 NA TRBV19
CASRGLAKNIQYF 13 NA TRBV2
CASSRAGQTNTEAFF 15 NA TRBV28
CASSSGLAGGNEQFF 15 NA TRBV6-1